These 24 T cell receptor beta chains were all obtained from the same sample, sequenced in a study of blood T cell repertoires in COVID-19. The method was immunoSEQ multiplex PCR; TCRdb's version includes in-frame clones alone and lacks a portion of them. The sample yields roughly 230,000 clones, almost 85% seen once. The sequenced sample consisted of peripheral blood. The receptors come from a man aged 50 to 59 with acute or convalescent COVID-19.

In its sample, this clone was seen once. This rearrangement joins TRBV3-1 (or the pseudogene TRBV3-2) to TRBJ2-2, with D possibly matching TRBD2 (5 bases). The CDR3 consists of 15 residues. CDR1 is LGHDT, CDR2 YNNKEL, per germline (reference sequence). The V gene lost 5 bases and the J gene lost 3 bases, with 13 bases spanning the gap. The CDR3 sequence: CASSERGLDTGELFF. The CDR3 coding sequence is TGTGCCAGCAGCGAACGAGGGCTTGACACCGGGGAGCTGTTTTTT.

The chain couples TRBV6-5 to TRBJ2-1; a possible D gene is TRBD2 (6 bases). The CDR3 runs to 14 residues. V was cut by 7 bases and J by 0 bases, with 10 bases left in between. Germline-derived CDR1 and CDR2 are MNHEY and SVGAGI. The CDR3 sequence: CASKGTLSYNEQFF. CDR3 bases: TGTGCCAGCAAGGGGACTCTCTCCTACAATGAGCAGTTCTTC.

This sequence joins TRBV27 and TRBJ1-2; D ambiguous. With 5 bases removed from V and 3 bases from J, the gap between germline ends came to 7 bases. The CDR3 is 12 residues long. Germline loops: CDR1 MNHEY, CDR2 SMNVEV (reference sequence). DNA for the CDR3: TGTGCCAGCAGTCATACATACTATGGCTACACCTTC. Protein sequence: CASSHTYYGYTF.

Only one count was recorded for this clone. The chain is built from TRBV9 and TRBJ2-3; TRBD2 aligns across 10 bases. Trimming removed 4 bases from V and 1 base from J; junction bases left unmatched: 6. Germline V lookup: CDR1 SGDLS, CDR2 YYNGEE. CDR3 length: 16 residues. The CDR3 loop is CASSSAGGIGTDTQYF. The CDR3 bases are TGTGCCAGCAGCTCAGCGGGGGGGATCGGCACAGATACGCAGTATTTT. Full variable domain (remainder filled in from reference TRBV9 and TRBJ2-3): DSGVTQTPKHLITATGQRVTLRCSPRSGDLSVYWYQQSLDQGLQFLIQYYNGEERAKGNILERFSAQQFPDLHSELNLSSLELGDSALYFCASSSAGGIGTDTQYFGPGTRLTVL.

This chain uses TRBV25-1 with TRBJ2-5; 11 bases match TRBD2. The CDR3 has 14 residues. Germline-derived CDR1 and CDR2 are MGHDK and SYGVNS. Losses at the gene ends were 6 bases for V and 5 bases for J; bases not matched to a gene: 5. This CDR3 is CASRLAGARETQYF. CDR3 DNA: TGTGCCAGCAGACTAGCGGGGGCGCGGGAGACCCAGTACTTC.

The rearrangement uses TRBV2 and TRBJ2-7; perhaps TRBD2 as D (6 bases). The length of the CDR3 is 15 residues. V was pared by 2 bases and J by 2 bases, with 13 bases between. From germline, CDR1 is SNHLY and CDR2 FYNNEI. CDR3 sequence: CASSEYLGGAYEQYF. In DNA form, the CDR3 reads TGTGCCAGCAGTGAATATTTGGGGGGTGCCTACGAGCAGTACTTC.

CDR3 region: CASSKRYRGRNYGYTF. The CDR3 coding sequence is TGTGCCAGCAGCAAACGATACAGGGGACGTAACTATGGCTACACCTTC. The chain couples TRBV21-1 to TRBJ1-2; the tabulated D call, TRBD1, remains unverified against the DNA. TRBV21-1 is tagged as a pseudogene. This CDR3 has 16 residues.

The CDR3 bases are TGTGCCTGGACCCCCTTAGCCCAAGAACTCGGCACAGATACGCAGTATTTT. It specifies CAWTPLAQELGTDTQYF. This chain connects TRBV30 to TRBJ2-3; no reliable D call. Trimming took 4 bases from V and 1 from J, leaving 21 bases between them. The CDR3 is 17 residues long. The V gene's germline CDR1 is GTSNPN and CDR2 SVGIG (reference sequence).

The chain recombines TRBV5-1 with TRBJ1-1; tentatively, D is TRBD1 (5 bases). V lost 5 bases to trimming and J lost 3 bases, with 14 bases between them. This CDR3 is built from 14 residues. Germline loops: CDR1 SGHRS, CDR2 YFSETQ. The CDR3 spells CASSSRRGDTEAFF. Here the CDR3 DNA reads TGCGCCAGCAGTTCCCGGCGGGGGGACACTGAAGCTTTCTTT.

This sequence joins TRBV19 and TRBJ2-1; D may be TRBD2 (6 bases). The CDR3 has 10 residues. Trimming pared 10 bases from V and 8 bases from J, leaving 9 bases between. Germline CDR1 LNHDA, CDR2 SQIVND (reference sequence). The CDR3 sequence is CATRRDEQFF. CDR3 bases: TGTGCCACCCGGAGGGATGAGCAGTTCTTC.

V and J are TRBV3-1 (or the pseudogene TRBV3-2) and TRBJ1-6; D not resolved. In germline, CDR1 is LGHDT, CDR2 YNNKEL (reference sequence). Trimming shortened V by 1 base and J by 4 bases, and 8 bases separated the two germline ends. The CDR3 is 15 amino acids. The CDR3 sequence: CASSQGYRYNSPLHF. CDR3 coding DNA: TGTGCCAGCAGCCAAGGTTACAGATATAATTCACCCCTCCACTTT.

The V and J genes are TRBV6-1 and TRBJ2-1, with 9 nucleotides matching TRBD1. CDR3 length: 15 amino acids. The germline V gene has CDR1 MNHNS and CDR2 SASEGT. Unmatched junction bases numbered 3, after V lost 3 bases and J lost 3 bases. The CDR3 bases are TGTGCCAGCAGTGACGGGACAGGGAACTACAATGAGCAGTTCTTC. Translating it yields CASSDGTGNYNEQFF.

This clone came up once. The chain has TRBV24-1 and TRBJ1-1, with a possible D match to TRBD1 (5 bases). Deletions cut 6 bases from V and 4 bases from J, with 11 bases between. The CDR3 consists of 13 residues. Germline V gives CDR1 KGHDR, CDR2 SFDVKD. DNA of the CDR3: TGTGCCACCAGTCTCCTCAGGGTCACTGAAGCTTTCTTT. It translates to CATSLLRVTEAFF.

The CDR3 protein is CASRVDQVNTGELFF. The DNA of the CDR3 is TGTGCCAGCAGGGTAGACCAGGTCAACACCGGGGAGCTGTTTTTT. The chain joins TRBV2 to TRBJ2-2, with no clear D. The CDR3 covers 15 residues. The ends were cut back, 6 bases at V and 2 bases at J, with 13 bases in the middle. CDR1 and CDR2 from the germline V gene are SNHLY and FYNNEI.

This chain uses TRBV18 with TRBJ2-1, with TRBD2 matching over 7 bases. Looked up from germline, CDR1 is KGHSH and CDR2 is LQKENI. The CDR3 contains 15 residues. The ends lost 4 bases at V and 0 bases at J; junction bases unmatched: 3. CDR3 bases: TGTGCCAGCTCACAAGCGGGATACTCCTACAATGAGCAGTTCTTC. Amino acids: CASSQAGYSYNEQFF.

The rearrangement links TRBV19 to TRBJ1-2, with D tentatively TRBD1 (6 bases). This CDR3 contains 13 residues. CDR1 LNHDA and CDR2 SQIVND come from the germline V gene (reference sequence). V lost 4 bases, J lost 3 bases, and 9 bases lay in between. The CDR3 sequence is CASSRTDYYGYTF. The CDR3 bases are TGTGCCAGTAGTAGGACAGACTACTATGGCTACACCTTC.

The rearrangement uses TRBV24-1 and TRBJ2-5; 9 nucleotides match TRBD1. The junction had 4 bases not matched to a gene; V was cut back by 8 bases and J by 4 bases. The germline V gene encodes CDR1 KGHDR and CDR2 SFDVKD. This CDR3 has 13 residues. The CDR3 DNA sequence: TGTGCCACCAAGTTGACAGGGGGAGAGACCCAGTACTTC. This sequence encodes CATKLTGGETQYF.

The count of this clone is one. In DNA form, the CDR3 reads TGTGCCAGCAGTTCCGGGCCCGGCGGGGGCGCGGGAGATACGCAGTATTTT. This sequence encodes CASSSGPGGGAGDTQYF. This chain joins TRBV28 and TRBJ2-3, with D maybe TRBD2 (7 bases). This CDR3 is built from 17 residues. Per the germline V gene, CDR1 is MDHEN and CDR2 is SYDVKM. The V and J ends lost 4 bases and 5 bases respectively, with 22 bases between them.

This chain uses TRBV4-1 with TRBJ1-1; D uncertain. Trimming pared 3 bases from V and 12 bases from J, leaving 11 bases between. The CDR3 is made up of 11 amino acids. In germline, CDR1 is MGHRA, CDR2 YSYEKL. The CDR3 here is CASSQSRMTFF. CDR3 DNA sequence: TGCGCCAGCAGCCAGTCCAGGATGACTTTCTTT.

The CDR3 loop reads CATSDVLAPGAPKETQYF. The CDR3 region has the DNA TGTGCCACCAGTGACGTGCTAGCTCCGGGAGCCCCGAAAGAGACCCAGTACTTC. The V call is TRBV24-1, the J call TRBJ2-5; D is possibly TRBD2 (6 bases). CDR1 and CDR2 (germline): KGHDR, SFDVKD. The ends were cut back, 4 bases at V and 3 bases at J, with 23 bases in the middle. The CDR3 has 18 residues.

This chain uses TRBV27 with TRBJ1-2, with D possibly being TRBD1 (5 bases). CDR1 and CDR2 from the germline V gene are MNHEY and SMNVEV (reference sequence). Trimming shortened V by 3 bases and J by 5 bases, and 19 bases separated the two germline ends. This CDR3 is 16 amino acids long. CDR3 protein: CASSLGAGRGGYGYTF. The CDR3 bases are TGTGCCAGCAGTTTGGGCGCCGGGCGGGGCGGGTATGGCTACACCTTC.

This sequence joins TRBV2 and TRBJ1-3; D unclear. The CDR3 sequence is 16 residues long. CDR1 SNHLY and CDR2 FYNNEI come from the germline V gene. Trimming stripped 2 bases from V and 2 bases from J, with 13 bases between. CDR3 region: CASSELEVGAGNTIYF. The CDR3 DNA sequence: TGTGCCAGCAGTGAATTGGAGGTTGGGGCTGGAAACACCATATATTTT.

This clone was seen only a few times. The chain couples TRBV6-7 to TRBJ1-2; 7 nucleotides line up with TRBD1. TRBV6-7 is sorted into the ORF group, with uncertain function. CDR3 length: 13 amino acids. Trimming at V came to 7 bases and at J to 7 bases, leaving 9 bases not matched to a gene. The CDR3, as DNA: TGTGCCAGCAAAACGGACAGGAAGTGTGGCTACACCTTC. This translates into CASKTDRKCGYTF.

This clone was detected only once. This CDR3 reads CASSLNYGGGNTIYF. The CDR3 bases are TGTGCCAGCAGCTTAAATTACGGAGGTGGAAACACCATATATTTT. The J gene is TRBJ1-3, the V gene TRBV11-2; D gene unclear. From germline, CDR1 is SGHAT and CDR2 FQNNGV. This CDR3 is 15 amino acids long. The ends were cut back, 2 bases at V and 3 bases at J, with 11 bases in the middle.